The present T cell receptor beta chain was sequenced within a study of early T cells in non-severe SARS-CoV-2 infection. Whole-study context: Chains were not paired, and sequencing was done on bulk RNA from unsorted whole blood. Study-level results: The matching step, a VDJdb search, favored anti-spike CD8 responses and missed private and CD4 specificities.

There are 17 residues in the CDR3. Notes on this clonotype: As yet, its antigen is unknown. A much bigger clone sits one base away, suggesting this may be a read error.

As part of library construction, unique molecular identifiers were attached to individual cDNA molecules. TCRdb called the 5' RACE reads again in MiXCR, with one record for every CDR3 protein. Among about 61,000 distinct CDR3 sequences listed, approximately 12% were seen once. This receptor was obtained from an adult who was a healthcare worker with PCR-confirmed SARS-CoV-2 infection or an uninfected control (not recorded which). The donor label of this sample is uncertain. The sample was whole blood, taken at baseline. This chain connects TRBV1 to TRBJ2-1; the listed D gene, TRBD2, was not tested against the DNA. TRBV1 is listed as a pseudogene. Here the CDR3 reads CTSSQDKASGENDEQFF. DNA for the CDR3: TGCACCAGCAGCCAAGATAAGGCTAGCGGGGAAAACGATGAGCAGTTCTTC.